The clone carrying this T cell receptor beta chain was detected a few times. The sample belongs to a study of blood T cells in healthy people across ages. This CDR3 is 14 amino acids long. With 5 bases removed from V and 4 bases from J, the gap between germline ends came to 11 bases. CDR1 and CDR2 (germline): SGHTA, FQGTGA. A second PCR, run for about 7 to 11 cycles, used a sample-barcoded 5' primer plus a J-beta primer mix. Via MiXCR, TCRdb re-called the 5' RACE reads, giving one row per CDR3 protein. Of fewer than 2,000,000 distinct CDR3 sequences in the sample, about 32% were seen once. The specimen sequenced was blood. The V gene is TRBV7-3, the J gene TRBJ2-2; the D gene is possibly TRBD2 (7 bases). The sequence derives from a woman in her 30s in good health. CDR3 loop: CASSRGARTGELFF. The DNA of the CDR3 is TGTGCCAGCAGCCGGGGGGCTCGCACCGGGGAGCTGTTTTTT.